The clone carrying this T cell receptor (beta chain) has only a few counts. The data belong to a study of human T cells and chemical hapten exposure. CDR1 is LGHNA, CDR2 YSLEER, per germline. V shed 4 bases and J shed 4 bases, with 11 bases lying between them. The CDR3 consists of 13 residues. TCRdb reprocessed the RACE reads via MiXCR and lists one record per CDR3 protein. Of about 120,000 distinct CDR3 sequences detected, roughly 13% appear once; the ten largest clones hold over 0.85%. The time point here: patch test 1, 2 weeks after DPC sensitization. Treatment in this sample: therapeutic diphenylcyclopropenone sensitization with weekly scalp DPC.

Sequencing used whole blood, obtained in connection with sensitization to the hapten diphenylcyclopropenone (DPC). This clonotype originated in a man aged 18 to 35 with alopecia areata. Some clones in this sample may be carry-over from other donors' samples. This chain links TRBV4-3 with TRBJ2-7; D possibly corresponds to TRBD1 (6 bases). CDR3 in amino acids: CASSRDMGYEQYV. CDR3 bases: TGCGCCAGCAGCCGGGACATGGGTTACGAGCAGTACGTC.